This is a list of T cell receptor beta chains from one sample in a study of T cells in localized non-small cell lung cancer. Clones were sequenced by immunoSEQ multiplex PCR, and TCRdb holds only the in-frame ones, with some missing. Here the sample spans about 74,000 clones, approximately 88% being singletons. The material sequenced was peripheral blood, taken before any cancer treatment. The receptor set was obtained from a female donor of 60 years or more with stage I lung adenocarcinoma. CDR3s include the opening cysteine and the closing phenylalanine or tryptophan. Each record gives: CDR3 length, clone size, V gene, D gene, J gene, CDR3 protein, CDR3 DNA. A D gene is named only where the DNA matches it firmly. Clone sizes are given selectively: once, few, many, or a class where the clone is expanded.

12	-	TRBV29-1	TRBD1	TRBJ1-1	CSAGQGDTEAFF	TGCAGCGCGGGACAGGGCGACACTGAAGCTTTCTTT
14	once	TRBV7-8	-	TRBJ2-7	CASNYARVGYEQYF	TGTGCCAGCAACTACGCGCGGGTCGGCTACGAGCAGTACTTC
10	-	TRBV5-4	-	TRBJ1-2	CASNWSGYTF	TGTGCCAGCAATTGGAGTGGCTACACCTTC
15	-	TRBV7-6	-	TRBJ2-5	CASSPIRQFQETQYF	TGTGCCAGCAGCCCAATAAGACAGTTCCAAGAGACCCAGTACTTC
15	-	TRBV6-5	-	TRBJ2-3	CASSYSTGFTDTQYF	TGTGCCAGCAGTTACTCGACAGGATTCACAGATACGCAGTATTTT
15	once	TRBV14	-	TRBJ2-4	CASSQGWGMENIQYF	TGTGCCAGCAGCCAAGGTTGGGGCATGGAAAACATTCAGTACTTC
14	-	TRBV11-2	-	TRBJ2-7	CASSLSNRAYEQYF	TGTGCCAGCAGCCTATCAAACAGGGCCTACGAGCAGTACTTC
14	-	TRBV28	-	TRBJ1-2	CASSLPVKDYGYTF	TGTGCCAGCAGTTTGCCAGTCAAGGACTATGGCTACACCTTC
15	-	TRBV28	-	TRBJ2-6	CASSLAGRGANVLTF	TGTGCCAGCAGTTTGGCAGGGAGGGGGGCCAACGTCCTGACTTTC
14	-	TRBV2	-	TRBJ1-4	CASSDSGGNEKLFF	TGTGCCAGCAGTGATTCGGGTGGGAATGAAAAACTGTTTTTT
15	-	TRBV4-2	TRBD2	TRBJ2-5	CASSQGLAEEETQYF	TGTGCCAGCAGCCAAGGTCTAGCGGAGGAAGAGACCCAGTACTTC
15	-	TRBV5-1	-	TRBJ1-4	CASSLETATNEKLFF	TGCGCCAGCAGCTTGGAGACAGCAACTAATGAAAAACTGTTTTTT
15	few	TRBV5-1	-	TRBJ1-2	CASSSQTPGMVGYTF	TGCGCCAGCAGCTCACAAACCCCAGGGATGGTCGGCTACACCTTC
15	-	TRBV28	TRBD1	TRBJ2-7	CASSLVTGGPYEQYF	TGTGCCAGCAGTTTAGTAACAGGGGGCCCCTACGAGCAGTACTTC
15	-	TRBV27	TRBD2	TRBJ2-7	CASSSGAGASYEQYF	TGTGCCAGCTCCAGTGGAGCGGGAGCGAGCTACGAGCAGTACTTC
13	-	TRBV18	-	TRBJ2-1	CASSPPDYNEQFF	TGTGCCAGCTCACCTCCCGACTACAATGAGCAGTTCTTC
16	-	TRBV19	TRBD2	TRBJ2-1	CASSPQTSGRRNEQFF	TGTGCCAGTAGTCCCCAGACTAGCGGGAGAAGGAATGAGCAGTTCTTC
14	-	TRBV4-1	-	TRBJ1-2	CASSQGQQVWGYTF	TGCGCCAGCAGCCAAGGTCAGCAGGTCTGGGGCTACACCTTC
15	-	TRBV7-3	TRBD2	TRBJ2-1	CASSQFAGGPNEQFF	TGTGCCAGCAGCCAATTTGCGGGAGGGCCTAATGAGCAGTTCTTC
14	-	TRBV7-2	-	TRBJ1-4	CASSFGAYNEKLFF	TGTGCCAGCAGCTTCGGAGCTTATAATGAAAAACTGTTTTTT
14	once	TRBV7-6	TRBD2	TRBJ2-2	CASSPGGGPGELFF	TGTGCCAGCAGCCCCGGCGGGGGGCCCGGGGAGCTGTTTTTT
16	-	TRBV5-1	TRBD1	TRBJ2-7	CASKLTPRQGSYEQYF	TGCGCCAGCAAACTTACACCCCGACAGGGGTCCTACGAGCAGTACTTC
16	-	TRBV4-1	-	TRBJ1-2	CASSQDGGRALYGYTF	TGCGCCAGCAGCCAAGACGGGGGGCGAGCCCTATATGGCTACACCTTC
13	-	TRBV19	-	TRBJ1-4	CASSPSLEEKLFF	TGTGCCAGTAGTCCATCATTGGAGGAAAAACTGTTTTTT
13	-	TRBV7-2	TRBD1	TRBJ1-1	CASSRNRGLEAFF	TGTGCCAGCAGCCGAAACAGGGGATTGGAAGCTTTCTTT
14	once	TRBV27	-	TRBJ1-5	CASSGTNGNQPQHF	TGTGCCAGCAGTGGGACGAATGGCAATCAGCCCCAGCATTTT
16	-	TRBV19	-	TRBJ2-2	CASCPGTGRDTGELFF	TGTGCCAGTTGCCCCGGGACGGGACGTGACACCGGGGAGCTGTTTTTT
13	-	TRBV18	-	TRBJ2-5	CASSPGGQETQYF	TGTGCCAGCTCTCCGGGTGGGCAAGAGACCCAGTACTTC
12	-	TRBV11-1	-	TRBJ1-5	CASHIKDQPQHF	TGTGCGAGCCACATCAAAGATCAGCCCCAGCATTTT
13	-	TRBV2	-	TRBJ1-2	CASSKTNGGGHTF	TGTGCCAGCAGCAAAACAAACGGGGGGGGCCACACCTTC
16	few	TRBV6-1	-	TRBJ1-2	CASSESLSLLNYGYTF	TGTGCCAGCAGTGAAAGCCTAAGCCTACTTAACTATGGCTACACCTTC
15	-	TRBV5-1	TRBD2	TRBJ2-2	CASSLSGRATGELFF	TGCGCCAGCAGCCTAAGCGGGAGGGCCACCGGGGAGCTGTTTTTT
17	many	TRBV7-2	TRBD2	TRBJ2-3	CASSLGPAGGPIDTQYF	TGTGCCAGCAGCTTAGGGCCAGCGGGAGGGCCAATAGATACGCAGTATTTT
16	-	TRBV28	TRBD1	TRBJ2-7	CASSFGQGKEYYEQYF	TGTGCCAGCAGTTTCGGACAGGGAAAGGAGTACTACGAGCAGTACTTC
15	-	TRBV18	-	TRBJ1-2	CASSPLGTGNYGYTF	TGTGCCAGCTCACCCTTAGGAACAGGCAACTATGGCTACACCTTC
13	-	TRBV14	-	TRBJ2-2	CASSQGGVGELFF	TGTGCCAGCAGCCAAGGAGGGGTCGGGGAGCTGTTTTTT
13	-	TRBV7-2	-	TRBJ1-6	CASSSSYNSPLHF	TGTGCCAGCTCCTCGTCCTATAATTCACCCCTCCACTTT
15	-	TRBV2	-	TRBJ2-3	CASSEEGGGIDTQYF	TGTGCCAGCAGTGAAGAAGGGGGGGGCATAGATACGCAGTATTTT
16	-	TRBV5-1	-	TRBJ2-7	CASSLAGSRGGYEQYF	TGCGCCAGCAGCTTGGCCGGCAGCAGGGGTGGCTACGAGCAGTACTTC
13	-	TRBV10-3	TRBD2	TRBJ2-3	CAIERESGDTQYF	TGTGCCATTGAGCGGGAGTCAGGGGATACGCAGTATTTT
12	-	TRBV19	TRBD1	TRBJ1-2	CASEGQGGGYTF	TGTGCCAGCGAGGGACAGGGAGGAGGCTACACCTTC
14	-	TRBV19	-	TRBJ2-2	CASSISENTGELFF	TGTGCCAGTAGTATTTCTGAAAACACCGGGGAGCTGTTTTTT
14	-	TRBV7-8	-	TRBJ2-5	CASSATGGQETQYF	TGTGCCAGCAGCGCGACAGGCGGCCAAGAGACCCAGTACTTC
16	once	TRBV6-4	-	TRBJ2-1	CASTPRGGVRYNEQFF	TGTGCCAGCACCCCCCGAGGGGGGGTCCGGTACAATGAGCAGTTCTTC
17	-	TRBV11-2	TRBD1	TRBJ2-7	CASSPPPGQGASYEQYF	TGTGCCAGCAGCCCCCCCCCTGGGCAGGGGGCGTCCTACGAGCAGTACTTC
14	-	TRBV2	-	TRBJ1-2	CASLPGSSNYGYTF	TGTGCCAGCCTTCCAGGGTCCTCTAACTATGGCTACACCTTC
15	-	TRBV23-1	-	TRBJ2-5	CASSRDAAHQETQYF	TGCGCCAGCAGTCGCGACGCCGCACACCAAGAGACCCAGTACTTC
13	medium-sized	TRBV11-2	-	TRBJ1-2	CASSLGQFYGYTF	TGTGCCAGCAGCTTAGGGCAGTTCTATGGCTACACCTTC
12	-	TRBV5-1	-	TRBJ2-1	CASSLLGNEQFF	TGCGCCAGCAGCTTGCTGGGAAATGAGCAGTTCTTC
16	-	TRBV5-1	-	TRBJ2-5	CASSLGSAPPGETQYF	TGCGCCAGCAGCTTGGGGTCGGCGCCCCCCGGGGAGACCCAGTACTTC
14	-	TRBV5-4	TRBD1	TRBJ1-1	CASSLEQGRTEAFF	TGTGCCAGCAGCTTGGAACAGGGGCGCACTGAAGCTTTCTTT
17	-	TRBV10-3	-	TRBJ2-2	CAISLTPSTLGTGELFF	TGTGCCATCAGTTTAACGCCCTCGACCCTAGGGACCGGGGAGCTGTTTTTT
17	-	TRBV5-1	TRBD1	TRBJ2-3	CASSLELTGGSADTQYF	TGCGCCAGCAGCTTGGAATTGACAGGGGGAAGCGCAGATACGCAGTATTTT
16	-	TRBV5-1	TRBD1	TRBJ1-2	CASSPRTGEVAYGYTF	TGCGCCAGCAGCCCTCGGACAGGGGAAGTCGCCTATGGCTACACCTTC
16	once	TRBV9	TRBD2	TRBJ2-5	CASSAGLAGKQETQYF	TGTGCCAGCAGCGCCGGACTAGCGGGGAAGCAAGAGACCCAGTACTTC
16	-	TRBV27	-	TRBJ2-2	CASSLGLGGLTGELFF	TGTGCCAGCAGTTTAGGGTTGGGGGGATTGACCGGGGAGCTGTTTTTT
15	-	TRBV19	-	TRBJ1-2	CASSPTGGANYGYTF	TGTGCCAGTAGTCCGACCGGGGGAGCTAACTATGGCTACACCTTC